These 11 T cell receptor beta chains were sequenced from one sample in a study of blood T cell repertoires in COVID-19. The data were produced by immunoSEQ multiplex PCR, yet TCRdb's version contains in-frame clones alone and is incomplete. The table shows around 100,000 clones, with 90% to 95% occurring only once. The sample was peripheral blood. The source of these receptors is a man aged 45-65 years with acute or convalescent COVID-19.

V gene TRBV28 combines with J gene TRBJ2-2; D gene ambiguous. V was trimmed by 5 bases and J by 6 bases, leaving 10 bases between them. The CDR3 is 13 residues long. CDR1 and CDR2 from the germline V gene are MDHEN and SYDVKM. The CDR3, as DNA: TGTGCCAGCAGTCCGGATGAGGCCGGGGAGCTGTTTTTT. Protein sequence: CASSPDEAGELFF.

This clone was picked up one time. The rearrangement uses TRBV18 and TRBJ2-2, with 7 bases lining up with TRBD2. Germline V CDR1 and CDR2: KGHSH, LQKENI. The CDR3 consists of 15 residues. Germline trimming cut 4 bases from V and 3 bases from J; bases unmatched to any gene: 5. The CDR3 reads CASSLRTRDTGELFF. The CDR3, as DNA: TGTGCCAGCTCACTACGGACTAGAGACACCGGGGAGCTGTTTTTT.

This chain connects TRBV9 to TRBJ1-2, with 7 bases fitting TRBD1. This CDR3 has 14 residues. Germline V CDR1 and CDR2: SGDLS, YYNGEE. Trimming took 2 bases from V and 1 from J; bases not matched to a gene: 2. The CDR3 loop reads CASSVGDSNYGYTF. CDR3 bases: TGTGCCAGCAGCGTGGGGGACAGTAACTATGGCTACACCTTC.

The rearrangement links TRBV6-4 to TRBJ2-6; the D gene is possibly TRBD2 (6 bases). The CDR3 totals 14 residues. The germline gives CDR1 MRHNA, CDR2 SNTAGT. With 6 bases removed from V and 1 base from J, the gap between germline ends came to 7 bases. CDR3 protein: CASSAGSGANVLTF. The CDR3 DNA sequence: TGTGCCAGCAGCGCGGGGTCTGGGGCCAACGTCCTGACTTTC.

The genes are TRBV14 and TRBJ2-7, with D tentatively TRBD1 (5 bases). The V gene's germline CDR1 is SGHDN and CDR2 FVKESK. V was cut by 4 bases and J by 4 bases, with 17 bases left in between. The CDR3 spans 15 residues. This CDR3 is CASSLPGQGTYEQYF. The CDR3, as DNA: TGTGCCAGCAGCCTACCGGGCCAGGGCACGTACGAGCAGTACTTC.

The V call is TRBV27, the J call TRBJ2-1, with TRBD2 as a possible D gene (6 bases). Germline V gives CDR1 MNHEY, CDR2 SMNVEV (reference sequence). V lost 5 bases to trimming and J lost 0 bases, with 14 bases between them. CDR3 length: 16 amino acids. The CDR3 is CASSLLAFSSYNEQFF. CDR3 nucleotide sequence: TGTGCCAGCAGTCTCCTAGCGTTTAGCTCCTACAATGAGCAGTTCTTC.

The chain employs TRBV12-3 or TRBV12-4 and TRBJ1-6; D not resolved. V lost 3 bases and J 6 bases, leaving 6 bases between the germline ends. The CDR3 spans 13 residues. As DNA, the CDR3 is TGTGCCAGCAGTTTTGTCGGTAATTCACCCCTCCACTTT. This sequence encodes CASSFVGNSPLHF.

The chain recombines TRBV10-1 with TRBJ2-2, with unresolved D. The CDR3 loop spans 13 amino acids. Germline loops: CDR1 WNHNN, CDR2 SYGVQD (reference sequence). V lost 2 bases and J 6 bases, leaving 7 bases between the germline ends. The CDR3 loop reads CASSEPHSGELFF. The CDR3 nucleotides read TGCGCCAGCAGTGAGCCTCACTCCGGGGAGCTGTTTTTT.

This chain uses TRBV15 with TRBJ2-1; 7 bases are shared with TRBD1. The ends lost 2 bases at V and 6 bases at J; junction bases unmatched: 7. Germline assignment: CDR1 LNHNV and CDR2 YYDKDF (reference sequence). CDR3 length equals 15 residues. The CDR3 DNA is TGTGCCACCAGCAGATTAGACCCAGGGGGCAATGAGCAGTTCTTC. Its protein product is CATSRLDPGGNEQFF. The full variable domain, rest sourced from reference TRBV15 and TRBJ2-1, is DAMVIQNPRYQVTQFGKPVTLSCSQTLNHNVMYWYQQKSSQAPKLLFHYYDKDFNNEADTPDNFQSRRPNTSFCFLDIRSPGLGDTAMYLCATSRLDPGGNEQFFGPGTRLTVL.

This clone has a single count. The chain joins TRBV12-3 or TRBV12-4 to TRBJ1-5; 9 bases are shared with TRBD1. The CDR3 loop spans 13 amino acids. J was trimmed by 6 bases and V by 6 bases; bases with no gene match: 3. DNA of the CDR3: TGTGCCAGCAGCACAGGGGGCTCTCAGCCCCAGCATTTT. Its translation is CASSTGGSQPQHF.

The chain uses TRBV5-5 and TRBJ2-7, with TRBD1 matching 7 bases. Germline CDR1 is SGHKS and CDR2 is YYEKEE (reference sequence). This CDR3 contains 15 residues. V lost 0 bases and J lost 3; bases outside the gene matches: 6. The CDR3 nucleotides read TGTGCCAGCAGCTTGGCCGCGACAGGGAACTACGAGCAGTACTTC. It encodes CASSLAATGNYEQYF.